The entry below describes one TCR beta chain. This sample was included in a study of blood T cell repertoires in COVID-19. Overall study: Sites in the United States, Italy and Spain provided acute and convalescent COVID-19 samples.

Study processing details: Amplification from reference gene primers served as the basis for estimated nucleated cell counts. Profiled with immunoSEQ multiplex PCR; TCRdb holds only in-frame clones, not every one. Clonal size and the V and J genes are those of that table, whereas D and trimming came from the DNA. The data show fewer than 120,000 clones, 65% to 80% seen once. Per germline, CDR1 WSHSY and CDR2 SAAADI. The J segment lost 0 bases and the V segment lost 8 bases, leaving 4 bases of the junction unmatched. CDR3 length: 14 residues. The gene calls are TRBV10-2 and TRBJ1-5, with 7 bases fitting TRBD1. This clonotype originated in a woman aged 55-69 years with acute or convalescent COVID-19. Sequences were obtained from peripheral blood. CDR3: CASLDRASNQPQHF. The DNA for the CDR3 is TGCGCCAGCTTAGACAGGGCTAGCAATCAGCCCCAGCATTTT.